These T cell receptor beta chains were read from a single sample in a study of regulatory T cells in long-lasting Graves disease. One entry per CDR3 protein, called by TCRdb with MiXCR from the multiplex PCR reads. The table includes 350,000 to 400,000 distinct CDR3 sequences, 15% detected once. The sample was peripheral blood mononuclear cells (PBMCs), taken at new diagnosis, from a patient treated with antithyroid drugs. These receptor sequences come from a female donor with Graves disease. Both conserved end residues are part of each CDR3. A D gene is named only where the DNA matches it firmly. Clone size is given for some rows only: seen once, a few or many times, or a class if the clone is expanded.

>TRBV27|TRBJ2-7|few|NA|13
TGTGCCAGCAGTTTCCTGGGAAGTAACGAGCAGTACTTC
CASSFLGSNEQYF
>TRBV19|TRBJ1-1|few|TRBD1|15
TGTGCCAGTAGTATGACGGGACAGGGGGTTACTGAAGCTTTCTTT
CASSMTGQGVTEAFF
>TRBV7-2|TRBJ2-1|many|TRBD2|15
TGTGCCAGCAGCTACTTGACTAGCGGGAGTAATGAGCAGTTCTTC
CASSYLTSGSNEQFF
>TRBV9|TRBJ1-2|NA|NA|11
TGTGCCAGCAGCGGGGGAAGCGGCTACACCTTC
CASSGGSGYTF
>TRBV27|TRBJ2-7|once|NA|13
TGTGCCAGCAGTTTGGTGGGGGACTACGAGCAGTACTTC
CASSLVGDYEQYF
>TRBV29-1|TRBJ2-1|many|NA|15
TGCAGCGTTGGTCACAGGCTAGCTGAGTACAATGAGCAGTTCTTC
CSVGHRLAEYNEQFF
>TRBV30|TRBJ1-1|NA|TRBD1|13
TGTGCCTGGAGTGCTGGGACAGGGGGGAGGGCTTTCTTT
CAWSAGTGGRAFF
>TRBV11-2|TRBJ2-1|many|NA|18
TGTGCCAGCAGCTTAGCCCCCCAGACTGTAACGACTTACAATGAGCAGTTCTTC
CASSLAPQTVTTYNEQFF
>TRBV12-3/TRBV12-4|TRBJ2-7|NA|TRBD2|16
TGTGCCAGCAGTCCCGGGAGCGGGGGGGCCCGCTACGAGCAGTACTTC
CASSPGSGGARYEQYF
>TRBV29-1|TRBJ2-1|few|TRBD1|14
TGCAGCGTTGCCGGGACAGGGGTTTACAATGAGCAGTTCTTC
CSVAGTGVYNEQFF
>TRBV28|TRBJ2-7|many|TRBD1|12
TGTGCCAGCATTGGGGACAGGGACGAGCAGTACTTC
CASIGDRDEQYF
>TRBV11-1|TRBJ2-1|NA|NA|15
TGTGCCAGCAGCTTATCAGCAGGCGCTAACAATGAGCAGTTCTTC
CASSLSAGANNEQFF
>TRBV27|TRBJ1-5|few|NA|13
TGTGCCAGCAGTTCCACTTTCGATCAGCCCCAGCATTTT
CASSSTFDQPQHF
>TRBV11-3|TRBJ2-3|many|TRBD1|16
TGTGCCAGCAGCTTAGGTGGGACAGGGACTTTGGATACGCAGTATTTT
CASSLGGTGTLDTQYF
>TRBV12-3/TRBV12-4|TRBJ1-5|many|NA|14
TGTGCCAGCAGTTTAATTGGGACCGAGTGGCCCCAGCATTTT
CASSLIGTEWPQHF
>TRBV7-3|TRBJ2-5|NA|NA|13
TGTGCCAGCAGCTCCGGGGCAGGAGAGACCCAGTACTTC
CASSSGAGETQYF
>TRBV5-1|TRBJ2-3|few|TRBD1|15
TGCGCCAGCAGTTCAACAGGGGTCAGCACAGATACGCAGTATTTT
CASSSTGVSTDTQYF
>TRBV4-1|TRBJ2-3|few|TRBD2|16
TGCGCCAGCAGACTTAAACTAGCGCAAATCACAGATACGCAGTATTTT
CASRLKLAQITDTQYF